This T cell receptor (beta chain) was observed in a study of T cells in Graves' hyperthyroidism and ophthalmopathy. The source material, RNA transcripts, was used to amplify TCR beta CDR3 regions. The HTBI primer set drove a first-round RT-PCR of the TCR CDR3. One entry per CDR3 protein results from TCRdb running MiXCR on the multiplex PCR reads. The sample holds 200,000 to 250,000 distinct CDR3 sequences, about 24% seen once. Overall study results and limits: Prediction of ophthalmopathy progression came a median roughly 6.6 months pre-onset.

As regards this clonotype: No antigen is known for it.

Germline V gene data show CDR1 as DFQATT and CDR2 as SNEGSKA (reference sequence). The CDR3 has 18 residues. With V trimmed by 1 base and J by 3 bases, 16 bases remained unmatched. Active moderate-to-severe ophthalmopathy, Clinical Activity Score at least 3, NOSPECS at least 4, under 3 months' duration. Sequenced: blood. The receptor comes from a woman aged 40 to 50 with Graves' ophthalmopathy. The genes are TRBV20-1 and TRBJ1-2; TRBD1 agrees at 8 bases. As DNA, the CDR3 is TGCAGTGCTAGAGGTGTACCCGGGACAGGCAGTTTATACTATGGCTACACCTTC. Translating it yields CSARGVPGTGSLYYGYTF.